The entry that follows covers one T cell receptor (beta chain) sequence. No antigen is known for it. The data are from a study of T cells in localized non-small cell lung cancer. Study-wide results and caveats: Longer overall survival was seen with higher T cell density measured in blood. Heterogeneity within the tumor remains possible, as just one region underwent sequencing. In uninvolved adjacent lung, T cell clonality reached its highest value, exceeding tumor. In adjacent lung appeared a median approximately 61 of the top 100 tumor clones.

Data came from immunoSEQ multiplex PCR; TCRdb stores just in-frame clones and leaves some out. The sample gives around 25,000 clones, more than 90% of which show up once; about 15% is in the top ten. The V gene lost 0 bases and the J gene lost 6 bases, with 9 bases spanning the gap. The CDR3 runs to 13 residues. Germline V gene lookup returns CDR1 LGHNA and CDR2 YSLEER. Here the sequenced sample was peripheral blood, taken before any cancer treatment. The receptor was derived from a man aged 40 to 75 with stage III squamous cell lung carcinoma. This sequence joins TRBV4-3 and TRBJ2-7; D is unclear. In DNA, the CDR3 is TGCGCCAGCAGCCAAGAATGGGGTCGCGAGCAGTACTTC. Amino acids: CASSQEWGREQYF.